This entry lists 29 T cell receptor beta chains sequenced from one sample in a study of blood T cell repertoires in COVID-19. Clones were sequenced by immunoSEQ multiplex PCR, and TCRdb holds only the in-frame ones, with some missing. The data show some 200,000 clones, under 90% seen once. The sequenced material came from peripheral blood. The receptor source for this set is a woman older than 75 with COVID-19, enrolled during active disease.

This rearrangement joins TRBV7-3 to TRBJ1-1, with D possibly TRBD1 on 5 matching bases. The CDR3 has 14 amino acids. Germline CDR1 SGHTA, CDR2 FQGTGA. V was clipped by 4 bases and J by 6 bases, with 15 bases between them. The CDR3 nucleotides are TGTGCCAGCAGCTCCGGGACTCCAAAGGCTGAAGCTTTCTTT. Translation gives CASSSGTPKAEAFF.

The chain employs TRBV3-1 (or the pseudogene TRBV3-2) and TRBJ2-7, with 9 bases fitting TRBD1. CDR3 length: 15 residues. The germline V gene has CDR1 LGHDT and CDR2 YNNKEL (reference sequence). Unmatched junction bases numbered 12, after V lost 8 bases and J lost 4 bases. CDR3 loop: CASGESGTGRYEQYF. CDR3 sequence (DNA): TGTGCCAGCGGGGAATCCGGGACAGGGCGGTACGAGCAGTACTTC.

Only one count was recorded for this clone. The rearrangement uses TRBV19 and TRBJ2-7, with D perhaps TRBD1 (5 bases). The CDR3 has 15 amino acids. Germline CDR1 is LNHDA and CDR2 is SQIVND (reference sequence). V lost 5 bases to trimming and J lost 2 bases, with 16 bases between them. As DNA, the CDR3 is TGTGCCAGTAGTGTGAGCAACAGGAGTCCCTACGAGCAGTACTTC. Translation gives CASSVSNRSPYEQYF.

The rearrangement links TRBV5-1 to TRBJ1-2; perhaps TRBD1 as D (6 bases). Deletions cut 4 bases from V and 3 bases from J, with 13 bases between. Germline loops: CDR1 SGHRS, CDR2 YFSETQ. The CDR3 runs to 14 residues. CDR3 in amino acids: CASSPSGGYYGYTF. The DNA for the CDR3 is TGCGCCAGCAGCCCCAGCGGGGGCTACTATGGCTACACCTTC. The full variable domain, its missing parts supplied by reference TRBV5-1 and TRBJ1-2, is KAGVTQTPRYLIKTRGQQVTLSCSPISGHRSVSWYQQTPGQGLQFLFEYFSETQRNKGNFPGRFSGRQFSNSRSEMNVSTLELGDSALYLCASSPSGGYYGYTFGSGTRLTVV.

This clone was seen a few times. This CDR3 is CASSRQGTGQYV. CDR3 DNA sequence: TGTGCCAGCAGTAGACAGGGCACGGGGCAGTACGTC. The chain is built from TRBV2 and TRBJ2-7; 7 nucleotides match TRBD1. Per the germline V gene, CDR1 is SNHLY and CDR2 is FYNNEI. The CDR3 has 12 residues. V was pared by 5 bases and J by 9 bases, with 7 bases of the junction left unmatched.

The rearrangement links TRBV5-1 to TRBJ2-2; possible D gene TRBD1, 5 bases. CDR3 length: 15 residues. Germline lookup yields CDR1 SGHRS and CDR2 YFSETQ. V lost 0 bases and J lost 7, with 13 bases in between. CDR3 region: CASSLVGRAGGELFF. CDR3 DNA: TGCGCCAGCAGCTTGGTCGGCAGGGCTGGCGGGGAGCTGTTTTTT.

The V call is TRBV27, the J call TRBJ1-3, with D tentatively TRBD1 (6 bases). The CDR3 has 15 amino acids. Trimming left V 7 bases short and J 3 bases short, with 16 bases between. From germline, CDR1 is MNHEY and CDR2 SMNVEV (reference sequence). CDR3 amino acids: CASMTFGGDGNTIYF. The CDR3 DNA follows: TGTGCCAGCATGACTTTTGGGGGCGATGGAAACACCATATATTTT.

The chain couples TRBV6-5 to TRBJ1-3; TRBD1 matches at 8 bases. After removal of 6 bases from V and 0 bases from J, the junction contained 4 bases not matched to a gene. The germline V gene has CDR1 MNHEY and CDR2 SVGAGI. The CDR3 is 15 residues long. Written as DNA, the CDR3 is TGTGCCAGCAGCGGACAGGGATCCTCTGGAAACACCATATATTTT. The encoded protein is CASSGQGSSGNTIYF.

The rearrangement joins TRBV7-2 to TRBJ2-2, with 7 bases identical to TRBD2. With 7 bases clipped from V and 0 bases from J, the junction kept 5 bases outside the gene matches. CDR1 and CDR2 (germline): SGHTA, FQGNSA. The CDR3 runs 15 residues. CDR3 sequence reads: CASTLGGANTGELFF. The DNA for the CDR3 is TGTGCCAGCACCTTGGGGGGGGCGAACACCGGGGAGCTGTTTTTT.

The chain is built from TRBV19 and TRBJ1-3, with TRBD1 matching 7 bases. Looked up from germline, CDR1 is LNHDA and CDR2 is SQIVND (reference sequence). The CDR3 covers 15 residues. J lost 7 bases, V lost 6 bases, and 12 bases had no gene match. CDR3 region: CASREGQYLRNTIYF. DNA for the CDR3: TGTGCCAGTAGGGAGGGACAGTACCTTCGGAACACCATATATTTT.

This clone was found once. The CDR3 region has the DNA TGTGCCTCGAGCGTCGAATTCTCGAGTGGCTACACCTTC. As protein: CASSVEFSSGYTF. The chain uses TRBV19 and TRBJ1-2; unclear D gene. The germline V gene has CDR1 LNHDA and CDR2 SQIVND (reference sequence). This CDR3 has 13 residues. The V end lost 11 bases, the J end lost 7 bases, and 20 bases lay between the germline ends.

The chain recombines TRBV28 with TRBJ1-2; D is unresolved. V lost 7 bases and J 3 bases, leaving 9 bases between the germline ends. Germline CDR1 MDHEN, CDR2 SYDVKM. The CDR3 consists of 12 residues. Here the CDR3 reads CASKTPHYGYTF. CDR3 DNA: TGTGCCAGCAAAACACCCCACTATGGCTACACCTTC.

The chain combines TRBV28 with TRBJ2-5; the match to TRBD2 covers 11 bases. The V gene's germline CDR1 is MDHEN and CDR2 SYDVKM. This CDR3 spans 17 amino acids. Trimming removed 6 bases from V and 1 base from J; junction bases left unmatched: 10. CDR3 nucleotide sequence: TGTGCCAGCAGACCTAAACTAGCGGGGGTGTCCCAAGAGACCCAGTACTTC. Protein sequence: CASRPKLAGVSQETQYF. Full variable domain (outside the CDR3, taken from reference TRBV28 and TRBJ2-5): DVKVTQSSRYLVKRTGEKVFLECVQDMDHENMFWYRQDPGLGLRLIYFSYDVKMKEKGDIPEGYSVSREKKERFSLILESASTNQTSMYLCASRPKLAGVSQETQYFGPGTRLLVL.

The rearrangement links TRBV19 to TRBJ2-3; 9 bases line up with TRBD1. The CDR3 has 14 residues. Germline assignment: CDR1 LNHDA and CDR2 SQIVND (reference sequence). The trim removed 10 bases at V and 1 base at J, leaving 6 bases unmatched. CDR3 DNA sequence: TGTGCCACTCGAACAGGGGGCCGCACAGATACGCAGTATTTT. Protein: CATRTGGRTDTQYF.

Of note for this clone: The identical CDR3 is also encoded by other nucleotide sequences in the sample. J is TRBJ1-4 and V is TRBV28, with 7 bases lining up with TRBD1. V shed 6 bases, J shed 7 bases, and the junction held 8 bases outside the gene matches. The CDR3 spans 14 residues. CDR1 and CDR2 (germline): MDHEN, SYDVKM. CDR3 in amino acids: CASRSGTVGEKLFF. The CDR3 DNA follows: TGTGCCAGCAGGTCCGGGACAGTTGGTGAAAAACTGTTTTTT.

The chain employs TRBV6-5 and TRBJ2-3; possibly TRBD1 for D (6 bases). Per the germline V gene, CDR1 is MNHEY and CDR2 is SVGAGI. Trimming took off 5 bases at V and 5 bases at J, with 17 bases between the two ends. CDR3 length: 15 residues. This CDR3 is CASSIGTPAGDTQYF. CDR3 DNA: TGTGCCAGCAGTATCGGGACACCCGCCGGAGATACGCAGTATTTT.

This chain uses TRBV6-5 with TRBJ2-7; D not resolved. Germline assignment: CDR1 MNHEY and CDR2 SVGAGI. The CDR3 sequence is 14 residues long. Trimming took off 3 bases at V and 3 bases at J, with 12 bases between the two ends. The CDR3 coding sequence is TGTGCCAGCAGTTATTCGCGAGGTCGCTACGAGCAGTACTTC. This encodes CASSYSRGRYEQYF.

In its sample, this clone was seen a few times. The chain recombines TRBV2 with TRBJ1-1; no reliable D call. The germline gives CDR1 SNHLY, CDR2 FYNNEI. V shed 3 bases and J shed 10 bases, with 9 bases lying between them. The CDR3 loop spans 11 amino acids. CDR3 region: CASSERIGAFF. The CDR3 DNA reads TGTGCCAGCAGTGAGAGGATTGGAGCTTTCTTT. Complete variable domain (other parts from reference TRBV2 and TRBJ1-1): EPEVTQTPSHQVTQMGQEVILRCVPISNHLYFYWYRQILGQKVEFLVSFYNNEISEKSEIFDDQFSVERPDGSNFTLKIRSTKLEDSAMYFCASSERIGAFFGQGTRLTVV.

This clone was detected once. The rearrangement links TRBV13 to TRBJ2-5, with TRBD2 matching over 11 bases. The V gene end was trimmed by 4 bases and the J gene end by 0 bases; junction bases not matched to a gene: 4. CDR1 PRHDT and CDR2 FYEKMQ come from the germline V gene (reference sequence). The CDR3 loop spans 16 amino acids. In DNA, the CDR3 is TGTGCCAGCAGCTCTCGACTAGCGGGGCACCAAGAGACCCAGTACTTC. This translates into CASSSRLAGHQETQYF.

The chain has TRBV7-9 and TRBJ1-1; 11 bases agree with TRBD1. The CDR3 extends over 19 amino acids. The V and J ends lost 1 base and 3 bases, in that order; junction bases with no gene match: 13. CDR1 SEHNR and CDR2 FQNEAQ come from the germline V gene (reference sequence). The CDR3: CASSLEGIGQGAVDTEAFF. CDR3 sequence (DNA): TGTGCCAGCAGCTTAGAGGGGATAGGACAGGGGGCCGTGGACACTGAAGCTTTCTTT.

The chain has TRBV7-8 and TRBJ1-4; 8 nucleotides align to TRBD1. This CDR3 has 17 residues. Germline trimming cut 3 bases from V and 0 bases from J; bases unmatched to any gene: 6. Germline V CDR1 and CDR2: SGHVS, FQNEAQ. CDR3 protein: CASSLRQGQATNEKLFF. The CDR3 nucleotides read TGTGCCAGCAGCTTGAGACAGGGGCAAGCAACTAATGAAAAACTGTTTTTT.

V gene TRBV6-5 combines with J gene TRBJ1-6; no firm D call. CDR3 length: 13 amino acids. Germline CDR1 is MNHEY and CDR2 is SVGAGI. V lost 8 bases, J lost 6 bases, and 11 bases lay in between. CDR3 loop: CASGLTGNSPLHF. Written as DNA, the CDR3 is TGTGCCAGCGGATTGACGGGTAATTCACCCCTCCACTTT.

The chain couples TRBV19 to TRBJ1-2, with a tentative D call TRBD1 (5 bases). Germline values: CDR1 LNHDA, CDR2 SQIVND (reference sequence). Trimming took off 7 bases at V and 3 bases at J, with 18 bases between the two ends. The CDR3 covers 15 residues. The CDR3 reads CASKGKTGEHYGYTF. Here the CDR3 DNA reads TGTGCCAGTAAAGGGAAAACAGGAGAACACTATGGCTACACCTTC.

This clone was detected once. This sequence joins TRBV7-9 and TRBJ1-2, with 10 bases identical to TRBD1. This CDR3 region has 15 residues. The germline V gene encodes CDR1 SEHNR and CDR2 FQNEAQ (reference sequence). V lost 4 bases to trimming and J lost 3 bases; unmatched junction nucleotides: 5. The DNA for the CDR3 is TGTGCCAGCAGCTCCTGGACAGGGGGGGACTATGGCTACACCTTC. Translation: CASSSWTGGDYGYTF.

The genes are TRBV11-3 and TRBJ2-3; TRBD2 might be the D (5 bases). Trimming shortened V by 5 bases and J by 3 bases, and 15 bases separated the two germline ends. Germline assignment: CDR1 SGHNT and CDR2 YENEEA. CDR3 length: 15 residues. The CDR3 sequence: CASSQPGGETDTQYF. In nucleotides, the CDR3 is TGTGCCAGCAGCCAACCTGGTGGGGAGACAGATACGCAGTATTTT.

The chain joins TRBV29-1 to TRBJ1-4, with TRBD1 as a possible D gene (6 bases). The CDR3 has 13 amino acids. Per germline, CDR1 SQVTM and CDR2 ANQGSEA. V was trimmed by 6 bases and J by 3 bases, leaving 11 bases between them. The CDR3 coding sequence is TGCAGCGTCCAACAGGGTCCTAATGAAAAACTGTTTTTT. Translated: CSVQQGPNEKLFF.

As for this clone: Other DNA sequences from this sample encode an identical CDR3 as well. The J gene is TRBJ1-1, the V gene TRBV12-3 or TRBV12-4, with D uncertain. The CDR3 runs to 13 residues. The V end lost 3 bases, the J end lost 2 bases, and 7 bases lay between the germline ends. The CDR3 is CASSLGANTEAFF. CDR3 coding DNA: TGTGCCAGCAGTTTGGGAGCTAACACTGAAGCTTTCTTT.

The chain is built from TRBV5-6 and TRBJ1-2; 10 bases are shared with TRBD1. V was clipped by 0 bases and J by 5 bases; unmatched bases: 4. Germline values: CDR1 SGHDT, CDR2 YYEEEE. This CDR3 has 15 amino acids. The CDR3: CASSLGDRGAYGYTF. CDR3 DNA: TGTGCCAGCAGCTTGGGGGACAGGGGTGCGTATGGCTACACCTTC.

The chain couples TRBV29-1 to TRBJ2-1; 9 bases agree with TRBD2. V lost 6 bases to trimming and J lost 4 bases; unmatched junction nucleotides: 10. CDR3 length equals 15 residues. The germline CDR1 and CDR2 sequences are SQVTM and ANQGSEA. In DNA form, the CDR3 reads TGCAGCGTCCAGAAAGCGGGGGGTACTTACAATGAGCAGTTCTTC. Amino acids: CSVQKAGGTYNEQFF.